What follows describes a single T cell receptor beta chain. The source of the sample is a study of shared clonotypes between healthy human individuals. For the study at large: Each donor's CD4 naive and CD4 memory cells filled three plates apiece, CD8 naive two, and CD8 memory one.

This table comes from immunoSEQ multiplex PCR, and its TCRdb copy is limited to in-frame clones, with some not included. The sample has some 2,500,000 clones, over 85% seen once. The CDR3 spans 12 residues. Germline loops: CDR1 SQVTM, CDR2 ANQGSEA. V gave up 2 bases and J gave up 4 bases, with 8 bases separating them. The genes are TRBV29-1 and TRBJ1-1; D gene uncertain. Sequenced input: naive CD4+ T cells from PBMCs. Regarding subset: CD45RA+ positively selected. This receptor was taken from a man aged 18 to 35 in good health. Some clones in this sample may be carry-over from other donors' samples. The CDR3 coding sequence is TGCAGCGTTGAATCTGGGCGCACTGAAGCTTTCTTT. This codes for CSVESGRTEAFF.